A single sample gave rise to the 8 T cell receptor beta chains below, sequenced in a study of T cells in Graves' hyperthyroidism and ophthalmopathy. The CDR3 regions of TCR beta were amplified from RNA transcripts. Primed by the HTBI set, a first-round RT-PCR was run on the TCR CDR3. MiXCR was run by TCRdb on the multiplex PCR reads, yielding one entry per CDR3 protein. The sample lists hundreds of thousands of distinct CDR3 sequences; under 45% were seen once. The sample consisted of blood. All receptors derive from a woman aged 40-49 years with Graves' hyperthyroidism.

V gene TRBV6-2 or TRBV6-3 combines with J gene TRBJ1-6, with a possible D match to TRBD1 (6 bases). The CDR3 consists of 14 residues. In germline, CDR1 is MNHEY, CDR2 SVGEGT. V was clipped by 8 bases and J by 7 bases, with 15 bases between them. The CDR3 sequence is CASGAGTSNSPLHF. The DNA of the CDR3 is TGTGCCAGCGGGGCGGGGACAAGCAATTCACCCCTCCACTTT.

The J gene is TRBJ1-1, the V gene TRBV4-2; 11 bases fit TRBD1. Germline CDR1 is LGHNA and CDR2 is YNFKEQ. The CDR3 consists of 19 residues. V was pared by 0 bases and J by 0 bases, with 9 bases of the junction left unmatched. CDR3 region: CASSQEWAGTGGLNTEAFF. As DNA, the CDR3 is TGTGCCAGCAGCCAAGAGTGGGCCGGGACAGGGGGGTTGAACACTGAAGCTTTCTTT.

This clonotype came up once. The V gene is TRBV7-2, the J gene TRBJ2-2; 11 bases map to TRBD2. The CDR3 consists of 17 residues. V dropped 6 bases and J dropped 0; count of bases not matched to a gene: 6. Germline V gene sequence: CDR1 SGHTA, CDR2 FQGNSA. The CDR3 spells CASSFLAGGSNTGELFF. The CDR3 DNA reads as TGTGCCAGCAGTTTTCTAGCGGGGGGATCGAACACCGGGGAGCTGTTTTTT.

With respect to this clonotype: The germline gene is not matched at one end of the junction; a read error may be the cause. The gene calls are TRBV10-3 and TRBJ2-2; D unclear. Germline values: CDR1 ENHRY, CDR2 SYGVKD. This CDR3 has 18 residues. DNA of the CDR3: TGTGCCAGCAGTTACTCCCTCTTAGGCAGGACGAACACCGGGGAGCTGTTTTTT. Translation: CASSYSLLGRTNTGELFF.

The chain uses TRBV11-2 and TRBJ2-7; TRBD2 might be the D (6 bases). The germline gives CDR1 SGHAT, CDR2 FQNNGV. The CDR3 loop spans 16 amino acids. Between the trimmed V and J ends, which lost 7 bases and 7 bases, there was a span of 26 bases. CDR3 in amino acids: CASTHQGADPGGEQYF. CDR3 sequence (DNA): TGTGCCAGCACCCATCAAGGAGCTGATCCAGGAGGGGAGCAGTACTTC.

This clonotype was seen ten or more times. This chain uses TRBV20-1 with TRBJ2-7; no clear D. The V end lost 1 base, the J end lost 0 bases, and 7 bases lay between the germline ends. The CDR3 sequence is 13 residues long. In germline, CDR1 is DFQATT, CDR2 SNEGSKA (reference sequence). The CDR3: CSARVRGSYEQYF. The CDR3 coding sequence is TGCAGTGCTAGAGTCCGCGGCTCCTACGAGCAGTACTTC.

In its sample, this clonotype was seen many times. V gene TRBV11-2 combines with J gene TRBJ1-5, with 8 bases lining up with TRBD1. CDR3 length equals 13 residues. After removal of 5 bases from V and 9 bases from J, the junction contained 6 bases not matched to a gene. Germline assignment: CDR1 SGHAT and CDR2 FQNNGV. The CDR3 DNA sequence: TGTGCCAGCAGCCGAGACAGGGGTACGCCCCAGCATTTT. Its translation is CASSRDRGTPQHF.

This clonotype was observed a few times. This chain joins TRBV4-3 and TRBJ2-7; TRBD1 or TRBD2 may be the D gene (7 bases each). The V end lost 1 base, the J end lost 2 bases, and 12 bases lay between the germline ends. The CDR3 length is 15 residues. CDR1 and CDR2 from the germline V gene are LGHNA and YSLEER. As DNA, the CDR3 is TGCGCCAGCAGCCAAGTCAGGGGGGGGACCTACGAGCAGTACTTC. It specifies CASSQVRGGTYEQYF.